This is a list of T cell receptor beta chains from one sample in a study of T cell responses to AZD1222 COVID-19 vaccine. Clones were sequenced by immunoSEQ multiplex PCR, and TCRdb holds only the in-frame ones, with some missing. Of about 120,000 clones listed, 90% to 95% are singletons. Sequencing was performed on peripheral blood, taken on day 0 of AZD1222 vaccination. All receptors derive from an adult in good health. Each CDR3 is given without its conserved first and last residue.

15	TRBJ1-5	TRBV27	ASSLTFTDGSPEPQH
16	TRBJ2-6	TRBV5-6	ASNLGGTGSSGANVLT
11	TRBJ1-2	TRBV7-9	ASSPNSWAGYT
11	TRBJ1-1	TRBV30	AWTVTGFTEAF
17	TRBJ2-1	TRBV5-6	ASSLKGTQTSSSYNEQF
14	TRBJ2-7	TRBV5-1	ASSLEGTSGSYEQY
11	TRBJ1-3	TRBV30	AWSGGAGNTIY
15	TRBJ1-6	TRBV5-1	ASSLGDRAGDNSPLH
13	TRBJ1-1	TRBV7-8	ASSLEVDRGTEAF
12	TRBJ1-1	TRBV5-1	ASSLMGDRTEAF
14	TRBJ2-2	TRBV18	ASRRETPGETGELF
10	TRBJ2-2	TRBV4-2	ASSPSAGELF
14	TRBJ2-1	TRBV24-1	ATSDFTSYSYNEQF
12	TRBJ2-1	TRBV5-1	ASRGLYSYNEQF
12	TRBJ2-1	TRBV2	ASHTTGRGNEQF
17	TRBJ2-3	TRBV28	ASSFPSSGTSARTDTQY
9	TRBJ2-3	TRBV27	ASKLAGTQY
13	TRBJ1-1	TRBV7-9	ASSLDMATHTEAF
12	TRBJ2-2	TRBV25-1	ASSRAGGTGELF
11	TRBJ2-7	TRBV28	ASSARTGGEQY